These T cell receptor beta chains were read from a single sample in a study of a mutant IDH1 vaccine in newly diagnosed glioma. The table came from immunoSEQ multiplex PCR; TCRdb's copy has only in-frame clones and leaves some out. The sample carries around 92,000 clones, roughly 90% recorded once. The sample consisted of PBMCs, taken from a glioma patient treated with radiotherapy, temozolomide or both. The receptors stem from a woman between 45 and 60 years old with glioma. The conserved cysteine and the conserved F or W are not part of the CDR3 here.

TRBV7-9	TRBJ1-1	ASSPPAGNTEAF
TRBV11-2	TRBJ1-1	ASIGGLNTEAF
TRBV29-1	TRBJ1-1	SVETVNTEAF
TRBV4-1	TRBJ1-3	ASSQRDRGTGNTIY
TRBV7-6	TRBJ1-1	ASSFDAGMNTEAF
TRBV5-1	TRBJ2-1	ASSPGQVYNEQF
TRBV5-4	TRBJ2-7	ASSSGELADEQY
TRBV30	TRBJ1-1	AWTRGLNTEAF
TRBV2	TRBJ2-1	ASSDGTGSGDEQF
TRBV2	TRBJ2-7	ASRDGLSSYEQY
TRBV28	TRBJ2-3	ASSFGSSSRLTDTQY
TRBV7-9	TRBJ1-2	ASSPERVQPNYGYT
TRBV19	TRBJ1-5	ASNSGGPQH
TRBV30	TRBJ2-3	AWSGWMSGTDTQY
TRBV6-1	TRBJ1-5	ASSGRTGTGINQPQH
TRBV10-3	TRBJ1-1	AISEDGTENTEAF
TRBV5-5	TRBJ2-7	ASSLEDGSYEQY
TRBV6-6	TRBJ1-2	ASTGTGDGRDYGYT
TRBV5-1	TRBJ2-1	ASSLASGLNEQF
TRBV30	TRBJ1-1	AWSVRGAGFGAF
TRBV6-5	TRBJ1-1	ASTQPGVGTEAF
TRBV18	TRBJ2-3	ASSPGTGGRTDTQY
TRBV7-3	TRBJ2-1	ASSLGSSSYNEQF
TRBV6-6	TRBJ1-1	ASSYPEGGTEAF
TRBV7-9	TRBJ2-7	ASSPATNVYEQY
TRBV5-6	TRBJ1-4	ASRLGGAGEKLF
TRBV5-4	TRBJ1-1	ASRAGTASRWAF
TRBV4-2	TRBJ2-3	ASSTLTQAGVTDTQY
TRBV5-6	TRBJ2-1	ASSSMVRGGGRDNEQF
TRBV5-1	TRBJ2-3	ASSSRGTRTDTQY
TRBV28	TRBJ1-5	ASSPAEVGNQPQH